The sequence of this TCR beta chain was determined in a study of T-cell reconstitution after alpha-beta-depleted transplantation in children. Study results and caveats: Surviving recipient T cells and thymic progenitors underlay high day-60 TCRbeta diversity in some patients.

Preparing the TCRbeta library involved the use of unique molecular identifiers. One entry per CDR3 protein, called by TCRdb with MiXCR from the PCR reads. The sample lists a few hundred thousand distinct CDR3 sequences; 25% to 30% were seen once. This CDR3 contains 15 residues. Between the trimmed V and J ends, which lost 6 bases and 7 bases, there was a span of 24 bases. The germline CDR1 and CDR2 sequences are SQVTM and ANQGSEA. As concerns this clonotype: Its antigen remains unknown.

The TCR was taken from a boy younger than two with Wiskott-Aldrich syndrome, due to receive a stem cell transplant. The V gene is TRBV29-1, the J gene TRBJ1-1; TRBD1 might be the D (5 bases). The starting material was PBMCs, obtained before TCRalphabeta/CD19-depleted stem cell transplant. CDR3 in DNA: TGCAGCGTGTCCGGGACGGAGAAGGGCAAAATTGAAGCTTTCTTT. Amino acid sequence: CSVSGTEKGKIEAFF.